A single sample gave rise to the 6 T cell receptor beta chains below, sequenced in a study of T cells in localized non-small cell lung cancer. The data were produced by immunoSEQ multiplex PCR, yet TCRdb's version contains in-frame clones alone and is incomplete. The sample carries tens of thousands of clones, about four fifths recorded once. The sample in question was PBMCs, obtained before any cancer treatment. All receptors come from a man aged 35 to 69 with stage II lung adenocarcinoma.

This clone occurred many times. This CDR3 is CASSQDRDTEQYF. CDR3 sequence (DNA): TGCGCCAGCAGCCAAGACCGGGACACTGAGCAGTACTTC. The rearrangement links TRBV4-3 to TRBJ2-7, with TRBD1 as a possible D gene (6 bases). This CDR3 has 13 amino acids. Germline assignment: CDR1 LGHNA and CDR2 YSLEER. Trimming pared 0 bases from V and 7 bases from J, leaving 10 bases between.

The chain carries TRBV30 and TRBJ1-5; D not certain. Germline V gives CDR1 GTSNPN, CDR2 SVGIG (reference sequence). V gave up 0 bases and J gave up 3 bases, with 12 bases separating them. CDR3 length: 15 amino acids. The CDR3 protein is CAWSVPVDSNQPQHF. In DNA form, the CDR3 reads TGTGCCTGGAGTGTACCGGTGGATTCCAATCAGCCCCAGCATTTT.

Turning to this clone: Mismatch with germline at one junction end may stem from a read error. V gene TRBV7-7 combines with J gene TRBJ2-3; D not certain. Looked up from germline, CDR1 is SSHAT and CDR2 is FNYEAQ (reference sequence). The CDR3 is 14 residues long. The DNA for the CDR3 is TGTGCTAGCAGCTTACTGACGGACACAGATACGCAGTATTTT. This encodes CASSLLTDTDTQYF. Full variable domain (rest looked up from reference TRBV7-7 and TRBJ2-3): GAGVSQSPRYKVTKRGQDVTLRCDPISSHATLYWYQQALGQGPEFLTYFNYEAQPDKSGLPSDRFSAERPEGSISTLTIQRTEQRDSAMYRCASSLLTDTDTQYFGPGTRLTVL.

This clone was picked up a small number of times. This chain connects TRBV7-3 to TRBJ1-3; D gene unclear. Germline CDR1 is SGHTA and CDR2 is FQGTGA. This CDR3 has 18 residues. Trimming removed 1 base at V and 0 bases at J, with 16 bases between. Here the CDR3 DNA reads TGTGCCAGCAGCTTAAACCCCCTGAGCCCTAGCTCTGGAAACACCATATATTTT. Protein product: CASSLNPLSPSSGNTIYF.

The chain has TRBV5-6 and TRBJ1-4; D is unclear. Germline lookup yields CDR1 SGHDT and CDR2 YYEEEE. V lost 0 bases to trimming and J lost 5 bases, with 8 bases between them. The CDR3 contains 14 residues. The CDR3 DNA follows: TGTGCCAGCAGCTTGGTTGGTAGGAATGAAAAACTGTTTTTT. Translated: CASSLVGRNEKLFF.

To note about this clone: Other DNA sequences in this sample translate to the same CDR3. The rearrangement links TRBV11-2 to TRBJ1-1; no clear D. The CDR3 is made up of 13 amino acids. Germline V gene data show CDR1 as SGHAT and CDR2 as FQNNGV. The V end lost 5 bases, the J end lost 1 base, and 8 bases lay between the germline ends. The CDR3 protein is CASSLGENTEAFF. CDR3 in DNA: TGTGCCAGCAGCCTCGGAGAGAACACTGAAGCTTTCTTT.